Given below is one T cell receptor beta chain in context. Its antigen is unknown. The data are from a study of post-analysis software for immune sequencing data. Each TCR beta cDNA library carried unique molecular identifiers. T cells, roughly 0.9 to 11 million of them, yielded approximately 530,000 cDNA molecules. In TCRdb, the PCR reads were re-called with MiXCR into one record per CDR3 protein. The sample consists of some 890,000 distinct CDR3 sequences, 53% of them appearing once. Study findings and constraints: When compared against controls, multiple sclerosis patients showed significantly lower normalized Chao1 diversity. When patients were compared with controls, about five TRBV segments were more frequent, TRBV5-6, TRBV5-1 and TRBV20-1 among them.

This CDR3 region has 15 residues. After removal of 6 bases from V and 4 bases from J, the junction contained 4 bases not matched to a gene. The chain uses TRBV12-3 or TRBV12-4 and TRBJ1-6; TRBD1 matches 9 bases. Sequencing input: blood. The sequence was collected from a girl under 18 with multiple sclerosis. CDR3 in amino acids: CASRTGGVYNSPLHF. DNA of the CDR3: TGTGCCAGCAGGACAGGGGGAGTTTATAATTCACCCCTCCACTTT.